This TCR beta chain was profiled in a study of tumor-infiltrating lymphocytes in localized non-small cell lung cancer. Study at large: Some samples were collected after neoadjuvant chemotherapy; smokers, never-smokers and several histologies were included. Tumor tissue and non-adjacent uninvolved lung came from each patient.

Sequenced by immunoSEQ multiplex PCR; TCRdb stores in-frame clones only, minus some. This sample has approximately 9,000 clones, with approximately 80% found just once. In its sample, this clone was seen a few times. Antigen: not known. Whole-study results and caveats: Higher tumor T cell infiltration than in uninvolved lung was supported by TCRbeta sequencing.

J was trimmed by 9 bases and V by 6 bases; bases with no gene match: 8. CDR1 and CDR2 from the germline V gene are MGHDK and SYGVNS. The CDR3 is 15 residues long. Input material: uninvolved lung tissue not adjacent to the tumor. The clonotype was recovered from a human donor with non-small cell lung cancer. The rearrangement joins TRBV25-1 to TRBJ1-6, with 10 bases lining up with TRBD1. For the CDR3, the DNA is TGTGCCAGCAGGCCGACAGGGGGCGCGGGTTCACCCCTCCACTTT. As protein: CASRPTGGAGSPLHF.